The 23 T cell receptor beta chains in this list originate from one sample, sequenced in a study of cytomegalovirus exposure and HLA in healthy donors. Vbeta (60) and Jbeta (13) primers were used in the PCR. TCRdb keeps only in-frame clones here, not all; method: immunoSEQ multiplex PCR. In the table there are about 120,000 clones, approximately 80% of which are singletons. Sequenced material: PBMCs. The receptors originated from a woman in her twenties or thirties in good health and CMV-seronegative.

The chain has TRBV5-1 and TRBJ1-2, with a tentative D call TRBD1 (6 bases). This CDR3 is 15 amino acids long. With 3 bases removed from V and 2 bases from J, the gap between germline ends came to 14 bases. CDR1 is SGHRS and CDR2 is YFSETQ in the germline V gene. This CDR3 is CASSSEGQINYGYTF. In DNA, the CDR3 is TGCGCCAGCAGCTCGGAAGGACAGATCAACTATGGCTACACCTTC.

The CDR3 is CASSLGTGGHQETQYF. The CDR3, as DNA: TGCGCCAGCAGCTTGGGAACGGGAGGGCACCAAGAGACCCAGTACTTC. The rearrangement joins TRBV5-1 to TRBJ2-5, with 8 bases fitting TRBD2. The CDR3 covers 16 residues. Trimming removed 0 bases from V and 0 bases from J; junction bases left unmatched: 4. Germline V lookup: CDR1 SGHRS, CDR2 YFSETQ.

V usage is TRBV7-9 and J usage is TRBJ2-5; 10 bases are a match to TRBD2. Per germline, CDR1 SEHNR and CDR2 FQNEAQ (reference sequence). Losses at the gene ends were 3 bases for V and 7 bases for J; bases not matched to a gene: 2. The CDR3 runs to 13 residues. The CDR3 here is CASSLASGRTQYF. CDR3 in DNA: TGTGCCAGCAGCTTGGCTAGCGGGAGGACCCAGTACTTC.

The CDR3 DNA reads TGTGCCAGCAGTCGGGACAGGGGGTTTGGAAACACCATATATTTT. Its translation is CASSRDRGFGNTIYF. The chain joins TRBV7-9 to TRBJ1-3, with 11 bases lining up with TRBD1. The V gene end was trimmed by 6 bases and the J gene end by 3 bases; junction bases not matched to a gene: 4. The CDR3 runs to 15 residues. Germline CDR1 is SEHNR and CDR2 is FQNEAQ (reference sequence).

The chain recombines TRBV15 with TRBJ1-2, with D possibly TRBD1 on 5 matching bases. The V end was cut by 4 bases, the J end by 6 bases, with 12 bases between. This CDR3 contains 13 residues. Germline V CDR1 and CDR2: LNHNV, YYDKDF (reference sequence). In nucleotides, the CDR3 is TGTGCCACCAGCATGGGCAGGGCGCATGGCTACACCTTC. This codes for CATSMGRAHGYTF.

This clone has only a few counts. The chain joins TRBV6-1 to TRBJ1-4, with D perhaps matching TRBD1 (6 bases). Per the germline V gene, CDR1 is MNHNS and CDR2 is SASEGT. Trimming left V 7 bases short and J 7 bases short, with 19 bases between. The CDR3 has 15 residues. The CDR3: CASKPGGQWREKLFF. In DNA, the CDR3 is TGTGCCAGCAAACCGGGGGGACAATGGCGTGAAAAACTGTTTTTT.

This clone was seen a few times. The chain joins TRBV28 to TRBJ2-7; 7 bases map to TRBD1. The germline CDR1 and CDR2 sequences are MDHEN and SYDVKM. This CDR3 spans 15 amino acids. The J segment lost 2 bases and the V segment lost 5 bases, leaving 9 bases of the junction unmatched. CDR3 sequence reads: CASSPDREIPYEQYF. CDR3 bases: TGTGCCAGCAGTCCAGACAGGGAGATCCCCTACGAGCAGTACTTC.

The chain carries TRBV15 and TRBJ2-1; 9 bases line up with TRBD1. The V segment lost 1 base and the J segment 5 bases; nucleotides outside the gene matches: 3. CDR1 is LNHNV and CDR2 is YYDKDF in the germline V gene (reference sequence). This CDR3 comprises 15 residues. The CDR3, as DNA: TGTGCCACCAGCAGAGGGGACAGGGAAAACAATGAGCAGTTCTTC. Encoded protein: CATSRGDRENNEQFF. The variable domain in full, with the rest retrieved from reference TRBV15 and TRBJ2-1, is DAMVIQNPRYQVTQFGKPVTLSCSQTLNHNVMYWYQQKSSQAPKLLFHYYDKDFNNEADTPDNFQSRRPNTSFCFLDIRSPGLGDTAMYLCATSRGDRENNEQFFGPGTRLTVL.

A remark on this clone: At one end, the junction sequence differs from germline, possibly due to a read error. J is TRBJ2-7 and V is TRBV7-9; 7 bases are a match to TRBD1. In germline, CDR1 is SEHNR, CDR2 FQNEAQ (reference sequence). CDR3 size: 14 residues. The CDR3 bases are TGTTCCAGCATCCGGGACAGCCCTTCCTACGAGCAGTACTTC. Protein: CSSIRDSPSYEQYF.

The rearrangement uses TRBV19 and TRBJ2-7; 11 positions match TRBD1. The trim removed 4 bases at V and 4 bases at J, leaving 3 bases unmatched. CDR3 length equals 14 residues. Germline V gives CDR1 LNHDA, CDR2 SQIVND (reference sequence). In DNA, the CDR3 is TGTGCCAGTAGTAACGGACAGGGGGCATACGAGCAGTACTTC. Amino acids: CASSNGQGAYEQYF.

In its sample, this clone was seen a few times. The chain employs TRBV10-1 and TRBJ2-5, with TRBD1 matching over 11 bases. Trimming took 5 bases from V and 5 from J; bases not matched to a gene: 7. The CDR3 length is 15 residues. Germline lookup yields CDR1 WNHNN and CDR2 SYGVQD (reference sequence). The CDR3 DNA sequence: TGCGCCAGCAGTAAAGGACAGGGGGCTGAGGAGACCCAGTACTTC. Protein: CASSKGQGAEETQYF.

V is TRBV5-1 and J is TRBJ2-7, with D possibly matching TRBD2 (6 bases). Germline loops: CDR1 SGHRS, CDR2 YFSETQ. The CDR3 extends over 14 amino acids. Deletions cut 6 bases from V and 0 bases from J, with 13 bases between. This chain's CDR3 is CASKVAVSSYEQYF. In DNA, the CDR3 is TGCGCCAGCAAGGTAGCGGTAAGCTCCTACGAGCAGTACTTC.

The V gene is TRBV4-1, the J gene TRBJ1-6; TRBD1 is a possible D gene (6 bases). The V end lost 0 bases, the J end lost 7 bases, and 13 bases lay between the germline ends. The CDR3 loop spans 16 amino acids. CDR1 MGHRA and CDR2 YSYEKL come from the germline V gene. The CDR3 DNA sequence: TGCGCCAGCAGCCAAGAAAGAGGCCAGGGGAATTCACCCCTCCACTTT. Encoded protein: CASSQERGQGNSPLHF.

This sequence joins TRBV5-1 and TRBJ2-1; 12 nucleotides agree with TRBD2. The CDR3 loop spans 19 amino acids. The junction had 14 bases not matched to a gene; V was cut back by 4 bases and J by 3 bases. Germline CDR1 is SGHRS and CDR2 is YFSETQ. As DNA, the CDR3 is TGCGCCAGCAGCAGGGGGACTAGCGGGTTTATCTCCTTCTACAATGAGCAGTTCTTC. Encoded protein: CASSRGTSGFISFYNEQFF.

CDR3 bases: TGTGCCAGCAGCGTAGGGGGCCCCGGCGAGACCCAGTACTTC. Translating it yields CASSVGGPGETQYF. V usage is TRBV9 and J usage is TRBJ2-5, with D maybe TRBD1 (5 bases). The germline V gene encodes CDR1 SGDLS and CDR2 YYNGEE. V lost 0 bases and J 5 bases, leaving 11 bases between the germline ends. The CDR3 extends over 14 amino acids.

This clone was counted between two and nine times. This rearrangement joins TRBV6-6 to TRBJ1-3, with D possibly being TRBD1 (5 bases). Germline V gene lookup returns CDR1 MNHNY and CDR2 SVGAGI (reference sequence). CDR3 size: 16 residues. V lost 1 base, J lost 0 bases, and 10 bases lay in between. CDR3: CASSYFRASSGNTIYF. The CDR3 nucleotides read TGTGCCAGCAGTTACTTCAGGGCGAGCTCTGGAAACACCATATATTTT.

The chain carries TRBV28 and TRBJ1-4; 7 nucleotides agree with TRBD1. V shed 6 bases, J shed 10 bases, and the junction held 17 bases outside the gene matches. CDR1 and CDR2 (germline): MDHEN, SYDVKM. The CDR3 contains 16 residues. The CDR3 spells CASSGRGLTKEGKLFF. CDR3 DNA sequence: TGTGCCAGCAGCGGGAGGGGGCTTACTAAGGAGGGAAAACTGTTTTTT.

The gene calls are TRBV11-2 and TRBJ2-7, with 9 nucleotides matching TRBD1. V lost 5 bases, J lost 2 bases, and 4 bases stayed unmatched. CDR1 is SGHAT and CDR2 is FQNNGV in the germline V gene. The CDR3 sequence is 14 residues long. As DNA, the CDR3 is TGTGCCAGCAGCCCGGGACAGGGACCCTACGAGCAGTACTTC. Its protein product is CASSPGQGPYEQYF.

V is TRBV9 and J is TRBJ2-5; 8 bases fit TRBD2. The closer fit of TRBJ2-7 to the DNA end suggests the J call may be wrong. The CDR3 is 14 residues long. Germline V CDR1 and CDR2: SGDLS, YYNGEE. The CDR3 region has the DNA TGTGCCAGCAGTGCCGGGACTAGCTCCTACGAGCAGTACTTC. Amino acids: CASSAGTSSYEQYF.

This chain links TRBV14 with TRBJ2-7; D unclear. CDR3 size: 11 residues. Trimming took off 1 base at V and 5 bases at J, with 3 bases between the two ends. Germline values: CDR1 SGHDN, CDR2 FVKESK. CDR3 sequence (DNA): TGTGCCAGCAGCCAAGTTAACGAGCAGTACTTC. Translation gives CASSQVNEQYF.

The chain uses TRBV11-2 and TRBJ2-1, with TRBD2 matching over 7 bases. This CDR3 is built from 14 residues. CDR1 is SGHAT, CDR2 FQNNGV, per germline. The trim removed 4 bases at V and 7 bases at J, leaving 7 bases unmatched. In DNA, the CDR3 is TGTGCCAGCAGCTCCCTAAAGCGGGAAAATGAGCAGTTCTTC. This codes for CASSSLKRENEQFF. The full variable domain, completed using reference TRBV11-2 and TRBJ2-1, is EAGVAQSPRYKIIEKRQSVAFWCNPISGHATLYWYQQILGQGPKLLIQFQNNGVVDDSQLPKDRFSAERLKGVDSTLKIQPAKLEDSAVYLCASSSLKRENEQFFGPGTRLTVL.

V usage is TRBV2 and J usage is TRBJ2-2; D is undetermined. V lost 3 bases, J lost 10 bases, and 6 bases lay in between. Germline lookup yields CDR1 SNHLY and CDR2 FYNNEI. This CDR3 comprises 11 residues. CDR3 nucleotide sequence: TGTGCCAGCAGTGACTTGTTGGAGCTGTTTTTT. This gives the protein CASSDLLELFF.

This sequence joins TRBV2 and TRBJ2-5; D not certain. The germline V and J ends were trimmed by 2 bases and 5 bases, with 12 bases remaining between them. Germline-derived CDR1 and CDR2 are SNHLY and FYNNEI. This CDR3 has 14 residues. The CDR3 DNA is TGTGCCAGCAGTGAAAACCCGGGTTCGGAGACCCAGTACTTC. Translated, it gives CASSENPGSETQYF.